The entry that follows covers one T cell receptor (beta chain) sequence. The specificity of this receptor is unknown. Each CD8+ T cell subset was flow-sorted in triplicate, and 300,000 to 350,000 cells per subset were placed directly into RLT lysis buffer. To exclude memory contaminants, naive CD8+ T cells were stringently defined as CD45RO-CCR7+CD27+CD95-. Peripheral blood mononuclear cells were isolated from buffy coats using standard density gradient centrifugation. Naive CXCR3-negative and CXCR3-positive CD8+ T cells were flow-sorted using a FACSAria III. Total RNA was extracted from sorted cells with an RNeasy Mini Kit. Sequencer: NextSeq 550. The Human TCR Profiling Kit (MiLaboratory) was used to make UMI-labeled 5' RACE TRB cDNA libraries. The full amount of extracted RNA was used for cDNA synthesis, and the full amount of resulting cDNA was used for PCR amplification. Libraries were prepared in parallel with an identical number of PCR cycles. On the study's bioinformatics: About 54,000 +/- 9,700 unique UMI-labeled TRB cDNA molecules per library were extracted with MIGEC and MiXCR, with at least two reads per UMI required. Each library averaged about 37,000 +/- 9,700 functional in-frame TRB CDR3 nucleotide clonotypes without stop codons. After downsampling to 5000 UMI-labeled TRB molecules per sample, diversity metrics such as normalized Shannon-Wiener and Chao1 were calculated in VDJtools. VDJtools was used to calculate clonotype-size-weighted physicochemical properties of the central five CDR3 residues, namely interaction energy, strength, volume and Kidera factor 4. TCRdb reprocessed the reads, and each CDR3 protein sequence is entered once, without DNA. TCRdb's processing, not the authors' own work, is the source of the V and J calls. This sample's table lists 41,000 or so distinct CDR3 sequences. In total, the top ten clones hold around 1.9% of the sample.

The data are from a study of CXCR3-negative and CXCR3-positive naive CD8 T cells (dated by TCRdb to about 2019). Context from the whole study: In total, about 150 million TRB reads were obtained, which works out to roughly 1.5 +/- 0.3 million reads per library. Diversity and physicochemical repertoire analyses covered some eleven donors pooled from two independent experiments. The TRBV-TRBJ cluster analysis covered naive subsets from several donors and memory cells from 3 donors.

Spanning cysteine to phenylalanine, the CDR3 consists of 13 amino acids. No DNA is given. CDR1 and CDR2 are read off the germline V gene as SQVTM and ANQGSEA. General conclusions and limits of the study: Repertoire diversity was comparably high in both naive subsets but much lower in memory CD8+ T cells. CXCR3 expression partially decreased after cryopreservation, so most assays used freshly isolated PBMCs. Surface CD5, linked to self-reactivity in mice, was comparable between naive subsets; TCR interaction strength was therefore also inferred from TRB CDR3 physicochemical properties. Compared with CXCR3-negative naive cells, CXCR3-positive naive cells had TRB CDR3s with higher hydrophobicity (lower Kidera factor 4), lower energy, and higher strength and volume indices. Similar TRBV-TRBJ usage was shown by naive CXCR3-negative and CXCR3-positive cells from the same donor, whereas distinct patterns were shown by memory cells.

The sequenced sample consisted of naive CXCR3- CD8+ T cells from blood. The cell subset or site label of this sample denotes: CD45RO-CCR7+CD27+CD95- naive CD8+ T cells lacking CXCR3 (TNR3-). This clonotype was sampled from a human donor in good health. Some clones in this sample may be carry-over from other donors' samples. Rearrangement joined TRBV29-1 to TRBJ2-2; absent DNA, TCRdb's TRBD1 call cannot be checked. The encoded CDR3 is CSVLGAGAGELFF.